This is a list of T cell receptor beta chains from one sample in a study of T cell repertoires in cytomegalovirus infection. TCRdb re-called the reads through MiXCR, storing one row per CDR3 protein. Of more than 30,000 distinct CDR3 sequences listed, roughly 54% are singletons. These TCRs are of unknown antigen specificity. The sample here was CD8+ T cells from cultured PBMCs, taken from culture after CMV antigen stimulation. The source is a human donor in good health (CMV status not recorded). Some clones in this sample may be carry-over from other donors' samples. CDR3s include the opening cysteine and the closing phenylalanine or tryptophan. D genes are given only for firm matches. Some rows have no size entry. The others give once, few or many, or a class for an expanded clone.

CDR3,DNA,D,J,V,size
CATSRGEGSPQHF,TGTGCCACCAGCAGGGGGGAAGGGTCGCCCCAGCATTTT,NA,TRBJ1-5,TRBV15,few
CAISENGLADEQYF,TGTGCCATCAGTGAAAACGGACTAGCGGACGAGCAGTACTTC,TRBD2,TRBJ2-7,TRBV10-3,NA
CASRLYTGAINQPQHF,TGTGCCAGCCGACTATACACAGGGGCAATCAATCAGCCCCAGCATTTT,TRBD1,TRBJ1-5,TRBV27,NA
CASSLSQGGTEAFF,TGTGCCAGCAGCTTAAGTCAGGGAGGCACTGAAGCTTTCTTT,NA,TRBJ1-1,TRBV7-9,few
CASSDLRRMSSYEQYF,TGCGCCAGCAGTGATCTCCGGAGGATGAGCTCCTACGAGCAGTACTTC,NA,TRBJ2-7,TRBV10-2,NA
CASSFRLSYEQYF,TGTGCCAGCAGTTTCAGACTATCCTACGAGCAGTACTTC,NA,TRBJ2-7,TRBV12-3/TRBV12-4,NA
CSAREVRRKMAYEQYF,TGCAGTGCTAGAGAGGTGCGGAGAAAGATGGCCTACGAGCAGTACTTC,NA,TRBJ2-7,TRBV20-1,once
CASSRGRTNSPLHF,TGTGCCAGCAGCCGTGGACGGACTAATTCACCCCTCCACTTT,NA,TRBJ1-6,TRBV11-2,NA
CASSRGVNQPQHF,TGTGCCAGCTCACGAGGGGTCAATCAGCCCCAGCATTTT,NA,TRBJ1-5,TRBV18,NA
CASSLAKGTGNYTNYGYTF,TGCGCCAGCAGCTTGGCCAAGGGGACAGGAAACTATACCAACTATGGCTACACCTTC,TRBD1,TRBJ1-2,TRBV5-1,many
CASSPEVKATEAFF,TGTGCCAGCAGCCCCGAAGTAAAGGCCACTGAAGCTTTCTTT,NA,TRBJ1-1,TRBV7-6,NA
CASSFNRYSYNEQFF,TGTGCCAGCAGTTTTAACAGGTACTCCTACAATGAGCAGTTCTTC,NA,TRBJ2-1,TRBV12-3/TRBV12-4,many
CASSHHGQGGETQYF,TGTGCCAGCAGCCATCACGGACAGGGGGGAGAGACCCAGTACTTC,TRBD1,TRBJ2-5,TRBV3-1,NA
CASSQRTGKNEQFF,TGTGCCAGCAGCCAACGGACAGGGAAAAATGAGCAGTTCTTC,TRBD1,TRBJ2-1,TRBV11-3,NA
CASSKGSSAGELFF,TGTGCCAGCAGTAAAGGTTCATCGGCCGGGGAGCTGTTTTTT,NA,TRBJ2-2,TRBV6-6,few
CASSLLGGGETQYF,TGTGCCAGCAGCTTATTGGGTGGAGGCGAGACCCAGTACTTC,NA,TRBJ2-5,TRBV7-2,few
CAIRPLAGGQITSTDTQYF,TGTGCCATCAGACCCCTAGCGGGGGGACAAATTACTAGCACAGATACGCAGTATTTT,TRBD2,TRBJ2-3,TRBV10-3,NA
CASRSRRAMNTEAFF,TGTGCCAGCAGGTCTCGTAGGGCGATGAACACTGAAGCTTTCTTT,NA,TRBJ1-1,TRBV5-6,NA
CSAGGQNTGELFF,TGCAGTGCGGGGGGACAGAACACCGGGGAGCTGTTTTTT,NA,TRBJ2-2,TRBV20-1,NA
CASSLSRGLANYGYTF,TGTGCCAGCAGCTTGAGTAGGGGACTCGCTAACTATGGCTACACCTTC,NA,TRBJ1-2,TRBV7-8,NA
CASSLDPGGTDTQYF,TGTGCCAGCAGCTTAGATCCGGGGGGCACAGATACGCAGTATTTT,NA,TRBJ2-3,TRBV11-2,NA
CASSSKTGLAGGHGTQYF,TGTGCCAGCAGCTCTAAAACCGGACTAGCGGGGGGCCATGGTACGCAGTATTTT,TRBD2,TRBJ2-3,TRBV7-9,few
CASSPPLDTQYF,TGTGCCAGCAGCCCCCCCCTAGATACGCAGTATTTT,NA,TRBJ2-3,TRBV11-2,NA
CASSLSQGSYEQYF,TGTGCCAGCAGCTTAAGTCAGGGATCCTACGAGCAGTACTTC,NA,TRBJ2-7,TRBV7-2,NA
CASSLGLAGDNEQFF,TGTGCCAGCAGCCTAGGACTAGCGGGGGACAATGAGCAGTTCTTC,TRBD2,TRBJ2-1,TRBV7-3,NA